The 23 T cell receptor beta chains listed next were all sequenced from one sample in a study of blood T cell repertoires in COVID-19. Sequenced by immunoSEQ multiplex PCR; TCRdb stores in-frame clones only, minus some. The sample consists of approximately 670,000 clones, approximately 90% of them appearing once. The specimen sequenced was peripheral blood. Receptor source: a woman aged 18 to 35 with acute or convalescent COVID-19.

This clone was observed a single time. V and J are TRBV30 and TRBJ2-5, with a possible D match to TRBD2 (6 bases). Trimming pared 3 bases from V and 6 bases from J, leaving 17 bases between. This CDR3 has 14 amino acids. Per the germline V gene, CDR1 is GTSNPN and CDR2 is SVGIG (reference sequence). This CDR3 is CAWSPGTEYKTQYF. CDR3 DNA: TGTGCCTGGAGCCCGGGGACTGAATATAAGACCCAGTACTTC.

The DNA of the CDR3 is TGTGCCAGTAGTGAATACAGGGAAGCCGGGGAGCTGTTTTTT. Protein: CASSEYREAGELFF. The chain joins TRBV19 to TRBJ2-2, with D maybe TRBD1 (6 bases). The CDR3 length is 14 residues. The germline V and J ends were trimmed by 5 bases and 6 bases, with 13 bases remaining between them. Germline CDR1 LNHDA, CDR2 SQIVND (reference sequence).

The chain uses TRBV6-6 and TRBJ1-2; D remains ambiguous. V gave up 7 bases and J gave up 4 bases, with 10 bases separating them. Germline lookup yields CDR1 MNHNY and CDR2 SVGAGI (reference sequence). The CDR3 totals 12 residues. CDR3 DNA: TGTGCCAGCATTGACGGGTTCTATGGCTACACCTTC. Its translation: CASIDGFYGYTF.

This clone was seen a single time. The V and J genes are TRBV7-3 and TRBJ1-2; 7 bases are shared with TRBD1. Germline V gene lookup returns CDR1 SGHTA and CDR2 FQGTGA. After removal of 5 bases from V and 2 bases from J, the junction contained 8 bases not matched to a gene. The CDR3 covers 15 residues. The CDR3 coding sequence is TGTGCCAGCAGCCCAGGGACAGAGTTGAACTATGGCTACACCTTC. It specifies CASSPGTELNYGYTF.

V is TRBV7-2 and J is TRBJ1-4; 7 nucleotides align to TRBD1. CDR1 is SGHTA and CDR2 is FQGNSA in the germline V gene. V was clipped by 3 bases and J by 3 bases; unmatched bases: 7. This CDR3 is built from 16 residues. CDR3 amino acids: CASSFQSGGSNEKLFF. DNA for the CDR3: TGTGCCAGCAGCTTCCAATCAGGGGGGTCTAATGAAAAACTGTTTTTT.

This chain joins TRBV15 and TRBJ1-6; TRBD1 aligns across 9 bases. V lost 1 base, J lost 9 bases, and 7 bases stayed unmatched. CDR1 and CDR2 from the germline V gene are LNHNV and YYDKDF (reference sequence). The CDR3 has 16 amino acids. The CDR3 DNA is TGTGCCACCAGCAGAGTCCGGACAGGGGTTAGTTCACCCCTCCACTTT. Its protein is CATSRVRTGVSSPLHF.

This clone was picked up one time. The chain uses TRBV30 and TRBJ1-1, with D possibly TRBD1 on 6 matching bases. Germline V gene lookup returns CDR1 GTSNPN and CDR2 SVGIG (reference sequence). Deletions cut 2 bases from V and 4 bases from J, with 14 bases between. The CDR3 is 14 residues long. The chain's CDR3 is CAWSQQGRGTEAFF. For the CDR3, the DNA is TGTGCCTGGAGTCAACAGGGAAGGGGCACTGAAGCTTTCTTT.

The chain joins TRBV15 to TRBJ1-2, with TRBD1 matching over 7 bases. This CDR3 has 15 residues. Losses at the gene ends were 2 bases for V and 2 bases for J; bases not matched to a gene: 5. Germline V CDR1 and CDR2: LNHNV, YYDKDF (reference sequence). Here the CDR3 reads CATSRTSTGNYGYTF. CDR3 DNA: TGTGCCACCAGCAGAACCTCGACAGGGAACTATGGCTACACCTTC.

J is TRBJ1-1 and V is TRBV5-6; D remains ambiguous. V was pared by 4 bases and J by 10 bases, with 14 bases between. Germline V CDR1 and CDR2: SGHDT, YYEEEE. The CDR3 extends over 12 amino acids. As DNA, the CDR3 is TGTGCCAGCAGCCCGGCGGGGTATGGAGCTTTCTTT. Amino acids: CASSPAGYGAFF.

The V call is TRBV4-1, the J call TRBJ1-5; TRBD1 aligns across 8 bases. Germline CDR1 MGHRA, CDR2 YSYEKL. Germline trimming cut 0 bases from V and 5 bases from J; bases unmatched to any gene: 6. This CDR3 spans 16 amino acids. In nucleotides, the CDR3 is TGCGCCAGCAGCCAAGATGGGACAGGCCCCGATCAGCCCCAGCATTTT. This gives the protein CASSQDGTGPDQPQHF.

The chain's CDR3 is CASSRTGGQQPQHF. For the CDR3, the DNA is TGTGCCAGCAGTAGGACAGGGGGCCAACAGCCCCAGCATTTT. The gene calls are TRBV2 and TRBJ1-5; 11 bases align to TRBD1. Germline trimming cut 5 bases from V and 7 bases from J; bases unmatched to any gene: 4. Germline V gives CDR1 SNHLY, CDR2 FYNNEI. The CDR3 is 14 residues long.

This sequence joins TRBV19 and TRBJ1-3; the match to TRBD1 covers 7 bases. Germline CDR1 and CDR2: LNHDA and SQIVND (reference sequence). This CDR3 is 15 amino acids long. V shed 7 bases, J shed 2 bases, and the junction held 8 bases outside the gene matches. The CDR3 loop is CASTPGQWPGNTIYF. The CDR3, as DNA: TGTGCCAGTACCCCGGGACAGTGGCCTGGAAACACCATATATTTT.

J is TRBJ2-1 and V is TRBV6-4; 9 nucleotides align to TRBD2. Germline loops: CDR1 MRHNA, CDR2 SNTAGT. The V and J ends lost 5 bases and 7 bases, in that order; junction bases with no gene match: 6. This CDR3 has 14 amino acids. The CDR3 nucleotides read TGTGCCAGCAGTTCTTATGCGGGGGGGAATGAGCAGTTCTTC. Translating it yields CASSSYAGGNEQFF.

The chain uses TRBV29-1 and TRBJ1-2; 10 bases line up with TRBD1. V shed 6 bases, J shed 3 bases, and the junction held 13 bases outside the gene matches. There are 16 residues in the CDR3. Germline V lookup: CDR1 SQVTM, CDR2 ANQGSEA. The CDR3 sequence: CSVVPGQGIRHYGYTF. CDR3 sequence (DNA): TGCAGCGTCGTACCGGGACAGGGGATAAGACACTATGGCTACACCTTC.

The chain couples TRBV5-1 to TRBJ2-5, with a possible D match to TRBD1 (7 bases). CDR3 length: 15 residues. Trimming took off 1 base at V and 4 bases at J, with 14 bases between the two ends. CDR1 and CDR2 (germline): SGHRS, YFSETQ. CDR3 region: CASSLTGAEGETQYF. CDR3 coding DNA: TGCGCCAGCAGCTTGACAGGGGCGGAGGGAGAGACCCAGTACTTC.

The chain carries TRBV6-1 and TRBJ2-2; perhaps TRBD2 as D (5 bases). The CDR3 covers 15 residues. V lost 1 base and J 4 bases, leaving 10 bases between the germline ends. Germline V gene data show CDR1 as MNHNS and CDR2 as SASEGT. Here the CDR3 DNA reads TGTGCCAGCAGTGAAGGAGAACTAGTCACCGGGGAGCTGTTTTTT. Protein: CASSEGELVTGELFF.

The chain is built from TRBV5-5 and TRBJ1-1, with D unresolved. V lost 2 bases and J lost 8, with 7 bases in between. The CDR3 extends over 11 amino acids. Per germline, CDR1 SGHKS and CDR2 YYEKEE (reference sequence). In DNA, the CDR3 is TGTGCCAGCAGCTTAGCTGTGGAAGCTTTCTTT. Residues: CASSLAVEAFF. The full variable domain, its missing parts supplied by reference TRBV5-5 and TRBJ1-1, is DAGVTQSPTHLIKTRGQQVTLRCSPISGHKSVSWYQQVLGQGPQFIFQYYEKEERGRGNFPDRFSARQFPNYSSELNVNALLLGDSALYLCASSLAVEAFFGQGTRLTVV.

The chain links TRBV24-1 to TRBJ2-7; D is uncertain. From germline, CDR1 is KGHDR and CDR2 SFDVKD. V was shortened by 4 bases and J by 5 bases, with 17 bases between the two germline ends. The length of the CDR3 is 15 residues. CDR3 coding DNA: TGTGCCACCAGTGACTCCACTCGCTTGGTGGACGAGCAGTACTTC. Its translation is CATSDSTRLVDEQYF.

The J gene is TRBJ1-1, the V gene TRBV29-1, with D maybe TRBD1 (5 bases). V dropped 5 bases and J dropped 6 bases, with 13 bases sitting between them. The CDR3 loop spans 12 amino acids. Germline V lookup: CDR1 SQVTM, CDR2 ANQGSEA. CDR3 in DNA: TGCAGCGTTACACAGGTCGTCGCTGAAGCTTTCTTT. Translation gives CSVTQVVAEAFF.

This clone was counted a single time. The rearrangement links TRBV7-6 to TRBJ2-7; TRBD2 aligns across 11 bases. Trimming cost V 2 bases and J 3 bases; bases outside gene matches: 6. The CDR3 length is 16 residues. Germline values: CDR1 SGHVS, CDR2 FNYEAQ. CDR3 DNA sequence: TGTGCCAGCAGCTTACTCCTAGCGGGGGGAAACTACGAGCAGTACTTC. Protein: CASSLLLAGGNYEQYF. The whole variable domain, filled in from reference TRBV7-6 and TRBJ2-7, reads GAGVSQSPRYKVTKRGQDVALRCDPISGHVSLYWYRQALGQGPEFLTYFNYEAQQDKSGLPNDRFSAERPEGSISTLTIQRTEQRDSAMYRCASSLLLAGGNYEQYFGPGTRLTVT.

This chain uses TRBV6-5 with TRBJ1-2; possible D gene TRBD1, 5 bases. Looked up from germline, CDR1 is MNHEY and CDR2 is SVGAGI. Between the trimmed V and J ends, which lost 6 bases and 7 bases, there was a span of 18 bases. The CDR3 runs 14 residues. The CDR3: CASRGRRDGGGYTF. The CDR3 region has the DNA TGTGCCAGCAGGGGGCGGAGGGATGGGGGTGGCTACACCTTC.

This clone came up once. The chain combines TRBV7-9 with TRBJ1-1; TRBD1 aligns across 12 bases. After removal of 2 bases from V and 0 bases from J, the junction contained 7 bases not matched to a gene. The CDR3 loop spans 18 amino acids. Germline CDR1 is SEHNR and CDR2 is FQNEAQ (reference sequence). The CDR3 is CASSLRGTGGFMNTEAFF. CDR3 DNA: TGTGCCAGCAGCTTACGGGGGACAGGGGGCTTCATGAACACTGAAGCTTTCTTT.

V gene TRBV10-2 combines with J gene TRBJ2-1; maybe TRBD2 (5 bases). With 6 bases removed from V and 3 bases from J, the gap between germline ends came to 9 bases. From germline, CDR1 is WSHSY and CDR2 SAAADI. The CDR3 spans 13 residues. The CDR3 region is CASRASLYNEQFF. CDR3 sequence (DNA): TGCGCCAGCAGAGCTAGCCTCTACAATGAGCAGTTCTTC.